This TCR beta chain appears in the sequencing data of a study of shared clonotypes between healthy human individuals. On this clone itself: Its target is not known.

General observations from the study: Represented genetic and exposure-history diversity was restricted by having few donors. Generation probabilities of non-shared clonotypes were lower (relative to those shared by all four donors).

Germline loops: CDR1 GTSNPN, CDR2 SVGIG (reference sequence). V was pared by 0 bases and J by 4 bases, with 9 bases between. The CDR3 length is 14 residues. Over several immunoSEQ plates, each subset's genomic DNA was distributed in even portions. As originally analysed: ImmunoSEQ sequences covered only the junction and lacked quality scores; filtering therefore differed. The table came from immunoSEQ multiplex PCR; TCRdb's copy has only in-frame clones and leaves some out. For V, J and clone size, that table is used; D and trimming come from the DNA. The data contain about 2 million clones, roughly 96% of them seen just once; the ten biggest clones take up approximately 0.13%.

The source is a man aged 18 to 29 in good health. Material for sequencing was naive CD4+ T cells sorted from blood. Subset here: CD45RA+ positively selected. V usage is TRBV30 and J usage is TRBJ1-4, with no clear D. CDR3 sequence: CAWSVQGNNEKLFF. The CDR3 coding sequence is TGTGCCTGGAGTGTACAAGGGAATAATGAAAAACTGTTTTTT.